This TCR beta chain was sequenced for a study of shared clonotypes between healthy human individuals. Study background: The plates for each donor numbered three CD4 naive, three CD4 memory, two CD8 naive and one CD8 memory.

This clone has a single count. What it binds is unknown. Assay: immunoSEQ multiplex PCR; the TCRdb copy retains only in-frame clones and omits some. Among roughly 1,100,000 clones listed, roughly 80% were seen once. Germline CDR1 is SNHLY and CDR2 is FYNNEI. CDR3 length: 18 residues. Between the trimmed V and J ends, which lost 7 bases and 4 bases, there was a span of 27 bases. Study observations and caveats: The sharing of about 5.3% of naive CD4 clonotypes was seen across a handful of donors.

This TCR derives from a man aged 18-30 years in good health. The sample taken for sequencing was memory CD4+ T cells sorted from blood. Subset denoted: CD45RA-negative fraction. The chain is built from TRBV2 and TRBJ2-3, with D possibly being TRBD2 (7 bases). The CDR3 coding sequence is TGTGCCAGCAATAGCCTTCCCACCTCGGGGGGCCGGGCAGATACGCAGTATTTT. This encodes CASNSLPTSGGRADTQYF. Full variable domain (missing parts from reference TRBV2 and TRBJ2-3): EPEVTQTPSHQVTQMGQEVILRCVPISNHLYFYWYRQILGQKVEFLVSFYNNEISEKSEIFDDQFSVERPDGSNFTLKIRSTKLEDSAMYFCASNSLPTSGGRADTQYFGPGTRLTVL.